This entry lists 27 T cell receptor beta chains sequenced from one sample in a study of T cell responses to AZD1222 COVID-19 vaccine. The method was immunoSEQ multiplex PCR; TCRdb's version includes in-frame clones alone and lacks a portion of them. Here the sample spans 100,000 to 150,000 clones, 75% to 90% being singletons. Here the sequenced sample was peripheral blood, taken on day 0 of AZD1222 vaccination. The source of these receptors is an adult in good health.

The chain couples TRBV25-1 to TRBJ2-3, with 10 bases fitting TRBD2. The V and J ends lost 1 base and 3 bases, in that order; junction bases with no gene match: 7. Germline loops: CDR1 MGHDK, CDR2 SYGVNS. The CDR3 runs to 17 residues. In DNA form, the CDR3 reads TGTGCCAGCAGTGAATCTGGGGGACTAGCGAAGACAGATACGCAGTATTTT. It is translated as CASSESGGLAKTDTQYF. The variable domain in full, completed from reference TRBV25-1 and TRBJ2-3, reads EADIYQTPRYLVIGTGKKITLECSQTMGHDKMYWYQQDPGMELHLIHYSYGVNSTEKGDLSSESTVSRIRTEHFPLTLESARPSHTSQYLCASSESGGLAKTDTQYFGPGTRLTVL.

V and J are TRBV12-3 or TRBV12-4 and TRBJ1-5; D remains unclear. The germline V and J ends were trimmed by 1 base and 10 bases, with 8 bases remaining between them. There are 12 residues in the CDR3. CDR3 coding DNA: TGTGCCAGCAGTTTAGAGACGAGTCCCCAGCATTTT. This sequence encodes CASSLETSPQHF.

This clone has a handful of counts. V gene TRBV6-1 combines with J gene TRBJ1-5, with a possible D match to TRBD1 (5 bases). Germline CDR1 reads MNHNS; CDR2 reads SASEGT. With 3 bases removed from V and 1 base from J, the gap between germline ends came to 10 bases. The CDR3 runs 15 residues. In DNA form, the CDR3 reads TGTGCCAGCAGTGATGGTCAGGGAAGCAATCAGCCCCAGCATTTT. Protein: CASSDGQGSNQPQHF.

Here the CDR3 DNA reads TGTGCCAGTAGTAAAAGTGGCGGGACAGTCAACTATGGCTACACCTTC. This sequence encodes CASSKSGGTVNYGYTF. The chain is built from TRBV19 and TRBJ1-2; 7 bases align to TRBD1. The CDR3 loop spans 16 amino acids. Germline V gene lookup returns CDR1 LNHDA and CDR2 SQIVND (reference sequence). After removal of 4 bases from V and 2 bases from J, the junction contained 10 bases not matched to a gene.

This clone was seen a few times. The chain joins TRBV2 to TRBJ1-5, with D unclear. The germline gives CDR1 SNHLY, CDR2 FYNNEI. V gave up 4 bases and J gave up 7 bases, with 11 bases separating them. This CDR3 comprises 13 residues. CDR3 nucleotide sequence: TGTGCCAGCAGTGCAGATCGGAGGCAGCCCCAGCATTTT. Its protein product is CASSADRRQPQHF.

The CDR3 spells CASSYYSGEQYF. CDR3 in DNA: TGTGCCAGCAGTTACTATTCGGGCGAGCAGTACTTC. The J gene is TRBJ2-7, the V gene TRBV6-2 or TRBV6-3; D is unresolved. This CDR3 contains 12 residues. V lost 1 base, J lost 6 bases, and 7 bases lay in between. Looked up from germline, CDR1 is MNHEY and CDR2 is SVGEGT.

The rearrangement uses TRBV19 and TRBJ1-2; a weak D match, TRBD1 (5 bases). CDR1 is LNHDA, CDR2 SQIVND, per germline (reference sequence). V was pared by 3 bases and J by 5 bases, with 10 bases between. The CDR3 loop spans 13 amino acids. CDR3 sequence reads: CASSIGGLYGYTF. The DNA for the CDR3 is TGTGCCAGTAGTATTGGGGGACTGTATGGCTACACCTTC.

This chain links TRBV18 with TRBJ1-4, with D tentatively TRBD1 (5 bases). Trimming shortened V by 0 bases and J by 1 base, and 9 bases separated the two germline ends. Per the germline V gene, CDR1 is KGHSH and CDR2 is LQKENI. CDR3 length: 16 residues. The CDR3: CASSPPDGGTNEKLFF. Here the CDR3 DNA reads TGTGCCAGCTCACCACCGGACGGGGGAACTAATGAAAAACTGTTTTTT.

The DNA for the CDR3 is TGTGCCAGCAGCTTATGGGGACACTTGACGCCATCTGGAAACACCATATATTTT. Protein: CASSLWGHLTPSGNTIYF. The chain carries TRBV7-9 and TRBJ1-3; tentatively, D is TRBD1 (6 bases). This CDR3 region has 18 residues. Per germline, CDR1 SEHNR and CDR2 FQNEAQ (reference sequence). V lost 2 bases and J lost 1, with 18 bases in between.

The chain links TRBV2 to TRBJ1-2, with 10 bases lining up with TRBD1. This CDR3 is 14 amino acids long. The junction had 3 bases not matched to a gene; V was cut back by 7 bases and J by 1 base. CDR1 is SNHLY, CDR2 FYNNEI, per germline. The CDR3 DNA follows: TGTGCCAGCACGGACAGGGGGATTAACTATGGCTACACCTTC. Its protein is CASTDRGINYGYTF.

The CDR3 coding sequence is TGCGCCAGCAGCCATGTCATCGGAAGGACCCCCGCGAACACCGGGGAGCTGTTTTTT. This encodes CASSHVIGRTPANTGELFF. V usage is TRBV5-1 and J usage is TRBJ2-2; D is unclear. With 4 bases removed from V and 0 bases from J, the gap between germline ends came to 22 bases. Germline assignment: CDR1 SGHRS and CDR2 YFSETQ. The CDR3 contains 19 residues. Full variable domain (remainder filled in from reference TRBV5-1 and TRBJ2-2): KAGVTQTPRYLIKTRGQQVTLSCSPISGHRSVSWYQQTPGQGLQFLFEYFSETQRNKGNFPGRFSGRQFSNSRSEMNVSTLELGDSALYLCASSHVIGRTPANTGELFFGEGSRLTVL.

This clone has more than one count but fewer than ten. The chain couples TRBV4-1 to TRBJ2-3; perhaps TRBD2 as D (6 bases). V lost 4 bases, J lost 3 bases, and 20 bases lay in between. The CDR3 totals 17 residues. Germline V gene lookup returns CDR1 MGHRA and CDR2 YSYEKL. The chain's CDR3 is CASSLRLVPGGTDTQYF. CDR3 in DNA: TGCGCCAGCAGCCTTCGACTAGTCCCTGGTGGGACAGATACGCAGTATTTT.

V gene TRBV13 combines with J gene TRBJ2-7; D gene uncertain. The length of the CDR3 is 12 residues. Trimming left V 3 bases short and J 4 bases short, with 7 bases between. CDR1 and CDR2 from the germline V gene are PRHDT and FYEKMQ (reference sequence). The CDR3: CASSFGQYEQYF. The CDR3 DNA follows: TGTGCCAGCAGCTTTGGGCAGTACGAGCAGTACTTC.

The gene calls are TRBV19 and TRBJ2-7, with TRBD1 as a possible D gene (6 bases). Germline V lookup: CDR1 LNHDA, CDR2 SQIVND (reference sequence). Trimming removed 3 bases at V and 0 bases at J, with 12 bases between. CDR3 length: 15 amino acids. CDR3 nucleotides: TGTGCCAGTAGTATTGGGGGCAGTCGCTCCTACGAGCAGTACTTC. It encodes CASSIGGSRSYEQYF.

The V gene is TRBV29-1, the J gene TRBJ2-7, with D perhaps being TRBD1 or TRBD2 (5 bases each). In germline, CDR1 is SQVTM, CDR2 ANQGSEA. V lost 5 bases and J lost 7, with 9 bases in between. The CDR3 runs 10 residues. CDR3 sequence (DNA): TGCAGCGTTCGGGACGTTGAGCAGTACTTC. Its protein is CSVRDVEQYF.

The chain couples TRBV20-1 to TRBJ1-3, with 11 positions matching TRBD1. This CDR3 is built from 14 residues. CDR1 and CDR2 from the germline V gene are DFQATT and SNEGSKA (reference sequence). The J segment lost 6 bases and the V segment lost 6 bases, leaving 7 bases of the junction unmatched. The DNA of the CDR3 is TGCAGTGCCAGTATGGGACAGGGGGTAAACACCATATATTTT. Translation: CSASMGQGVNTIYF.

The chain employs TRBV5-4 and TRBJ2-1, with TRBD2 matching 8 bases. Trimming at V came to 2 bases and at J to 6 bases, leaving 4 bases not matched to a gene. The CDR3 sequence is 14 residues long. Looked up from germline, CDR1 is SGHNT and CDR2 is YYREEE (reference sequence). CDR3 nucleotide sequence: TGTGCCAGCAGCTTTATCGGACTAGCCAATGAGCAGTTCTTC. Protein: CASSFIGLANEQFF.

This chain joins TRBV4-3 and TRBJ1-6; TRBD1 might be the D (5 bases). The V gene lost 1 base and the J gene lost 9 bases, with 13 bases spanning the gap. The CDR3 has 15 residues. Germline CDR1 LGHNA, CDR2 YSLEER. CDR3 nucleotides: TGCGCCAGCAGCCAAGGGAACTGGGGGAGTTCACCCCTCCACTTT. Its translation: CASSQGNWGSSPLHF.

The chain has TRBV28 and TRBJ2-3; D is undetermined. Per germline, CDR1 MDHEN and CDR2 SYDVKM. The CDR3 contains 14 residues. V dropped 8 bases and J dropped 5 bases, with 17 bases sitting between them. This chain's CDR3 is CASGTPGGGDTQYF. The DNA for the CDR3 is TGTGCCAGCGGAACCCCAGGCGGTGGAGATACGCAGTATTTT.

The chain combines TRBV5-6 with TRBJ1-6; weak D call: TRBD1 (6 bases). Germline V gene data show CDR1 as SGHDT and CDR2 as YYEEEE. CDR3 length equals 18 residues. Trimming removed 4 bases from V and 8 bases from J, with 25 bases in between. CDR3 sequence (DNA): TGTGCCAGCAGCCCGACTGTGGGGGCCACGGAGTGGGATTCACCCCTCCACTTT. Translating gives CASSPTVGATEWDSPLHF.

The chain recombines TRBV5-1 with TRBJ2-1, with D perhaps matching TRBD1 (5 bases). The germline CDR1 and CDR2 sequences are SGHRS and YFSETQ. The V and J ends lost 0 bases and 8 bases respectively, with 6 bases between them. The CDR3 sequence is 12 residues long. CDR3 sequence: CASSLEGDEQFF. Here the CDR3 DNA reads TGCGCCAGCAGCTTGGAAGGGGATGAGCAGTTCTTC.

The V and J genes are TRBV18 and TRBJ1-1; D is perhaps TRBD1 (5 bases). The CDR3 totals 14 residues. V gave up 3 bases and J gave up 0 bases, with 8 bases separating them. Germline values: CDR1 KGHSH, CDR2 LQKENI. In DNA form, the CDR3 reads TGTGCCAGCTCACCGACAGCCATGAACACTGAAGCTTTCTTT. Encoded protein: CASSPTAMNTEAFF.

The gene calls are TRBV9 and TRBJ2-7, with TRBD1 identical over 7 bases. There are 15 residues in the CDR3. V shed 4 bases and J 5 bases; nucleotides not matched to a gene: 12. Germline V CDR1 and CDR2: SGDLS, YYNGEE. The CDR3 loop is CASSPRTGRDDEQYF. DNA for the CDR3: TGTGCCAGCAGCCCCCGGACAGGCCGTGATGACGAGCAGTACTTC.

The rearrangement joins TRBV12-3 or TRBV12-4 to TRBJ2-5; D is unresolved. V was cut by 2 bases and J by 5 bases, with 6 bases left in between. This CDR3 region has 12 residues. CDR3 region: CASSLRVETQYF. CDR3 sequence (DNA): TGTGCCAGCAGTTTAAGGGTGGAGACCCAGTACTTC.

In nucleotides, the CDR3 is TGTGCCAGCACCACCCCCCGGGACGGTACCTACCCTAACTATGGCTACACCTTC. It yields the protein CASTTPRDGTYPNYGYTF. This chain joins TRBV7-2 and TRBJ1-2; perhaps TRBD1 as D (5 bases). Germline V gene data show CDR1 as SGHTA and CDR2 as FQGNSA. The V gene lost 7 bases and the J gene lost 0 bases, with 24 bases spanning the gap. The CDR3 totals 18 residues.

The chain uses TRBV7-2 and TRBJ1-2; weak D call: TRBD1 (5 bases). Germline CDR1 SGHTA, CDR2 FQGNSA. Trimming removed 5 bases from V and 5 bases from J, with 18 bases in between. The CDR3 sequence is 15 residues long. CDR3 sequence reads: CASSPPGLGGYGYTF. The CDR3 region has the DNA TGTGCCAGCAGCCCTCCAGGGCTTGGTGGGTATGGCTACACCTTC.

The chain joins TRBV6-5 to TRBJ2-7; D is tentatively TRBD1 or TRBD2 (5 bases each). Trimming took 6 bases from V and 6 from J, leaving 18 bases between them. The CDR3 loop spans 14 amino acids. Looked up from germline, CDR1 is MNHEY and CDR2 is SVGAGI. The chain's CDR3 is CASRRSRAGLEQYF. The CDR3 DNA sequence: TGTGCCAGCAGGCGGAGCAGGGCTGGACTCGAGCAGTACTTC.